Listed here are 21 T cell receptor beta chains from one sample, sequenced in a study of cytomegalovirus exposure and HLA in healthy donors. Primers included in the PCR were 60 Vbeta and 13 Jbeta primers. This table comes from immunoSEQ multiplex PCR, and its TCRdb copy is limited to in-frame clones, with some not included. The table includes 120,000 to 150,000 clones, 73% detected once. The sequenced sample was PBMCs. The source is a woman aged 18-35 years in good health and CMV-seronegative.

The genes are TRBV6-6 and TRBJ1-2; the D is unclear. V was clipped by 8 bases and J by 7 bases, with 20 bases between them. CDR1 is MNHNY and CDR2 is SVGAGI in the germline V gene (reference sequence). This CDR3 is 14 amino acids long. CDR3 bases: TGTGCCAGCGGACCCGACGAGGTGGGAGGTGGCTACACCTTC. Translating gives CASGPDEVGGGYTF.

The CDR3 is CASSQVAGSTDTQYF. Here the CDR3 DNA reads TGCGCCAGCAGCCAAGTAGCGGGTAGCACAGATACGCAGTATTTT. This rearrangement joins TRBV4-3 to TRBJ2-3; 7 bases are shared with TRBD2. The CDR3 sequence is 15 residues long. Germline V gene data show CDR1 as LGHNA and CDR2 as YSLEER. V shed 1 base and J 0 bases; nucleotides not matched to a gene: 1.

This chain links TRBV29-1 with TRBJ2-5, with D maybe TRBD1 (6 bases). The length of the CDR3 is 14 residues. Trimming took 3 bases from V and 1 from J, leaving 12 bases between them. Per the germline V gene, CDR1 is SQVTM and CDR2 is ANQGSEA. The CDR3 region is CSVEGASVQETQYF. The CDR3 DNA reads TGCAGCGTTGAGGGGGCTTCGGTCCAAGAGACCCAGTACTTC. The full variable domain, completed using reference TRBV29-1 and TRBJ2-5, is SAVISQKPSRDICQRGTSLTIQCQVDSQVTMMFWYRQQPGQSLTLIATANQGSEATYESGFVIDKFPISRPNLTFSTLTVSNMSPEDSSIYLCSVEGASVQETQYFGPGTRLLVL.

This chain connects TRBV4-3 to TRBJ1-1; TRBD1 matches 8 bases. Germline V gene data show CDR1 as LGHNA and CDR2 as YSLEER. The length of the CDR3 is 13 residues. With V trimmed by 4 bases and J by 5 bases, 3 bases remained unmatched. This chain's CDR3 is CASSLRGRTEAFF. CDR3 DNA: TGCGCCAGCAGCCTCAGGGGGCGTACTGAAGCTTTCTTT.

This sequence joins TRBV7-9 and TRBJ2-5; TRBD2 matches at 8 bases. The CDR3 is 15 residues long. Germline CDR1 SEHNR, CDR2 FQNEAQ (reference sequence). V lost 3 bases, J lost 2 bases, and 5 bases stayed unmatched. The CDR3 DNA sequence: TGTGCCAGCAGCTTCGGGGGGGCCGCTCAAGAGACCCAGTACTTC. It codes for CASSFGGAAQETQYF.

This clone was detected a few times. The junction does not match germline at one end; this may be a read error. The CDR3 region is CASIEAGTGYGYTF. The DNA for the CDR3 is TGTGCCAGCATTGAAGCCGGGACAGGGTATGGCTACACCTTC. The V gene is TRBV6-1, the J gene TRBJ1-2; 9 bases agree with TRBD1. The CDR3 loop spans 14 amino acids. Germline-derived CDR1 and CDR2 are MNHNS and SASEGT.

This chain connects TRBV7-9 to TRBJ1-5; 8 bases are shared with TRBD1. Germline V gene sequence: CDR1 SEHNR, CDR2 FQNEAQ (reference sequence). This CDR3 has 17 residues. V shed 0 bases, J shed 4 bases, and the junction held 8 bases outside the gene matches. Here the CDR3 DNA reads TGTGCCAGCAGCTTAGCGGTAATGGACAGGGCTAATCAGCCCCAGCATTTT. The encoded protein is CASSLAVMDRANQPQHF. Full variable domain (rest looked up from reference TRBV7-9 and TRBJ1-5): DTGVSQNPRHKITKRGQNVTFRCDPISEHNRLYWYRQTLGQGPEFLTYFQNEAQLEKSRLLSDRFSAERPKGSFSTLEIQRTEQGDSAMYLCASSLAVMDRANQPQHFGDGTRLSIL.

There are a few counts of this clone. The J gene is TRBJ1-3, the V gene TRBV10-3, with no clear D. Trimming removed 0 bases at V and 0 bases at J, with 12 bases between. CDR3 length: 17 amino acids. Germline V gene data show CDR1 as ENHRY and CDR2 as SYGVKD. The CDR3 DNA is TGTGCCATCAGTGAGTCCTTCCCCAGAAACTCTGGAAACACCATATATTTT. Protein: CAISESFPRNSGNTIYF.

The chain combines TRBV5-1 with TRBJ1-1, with unresolved D. The CDR3 has 14 residues. Germline CDR1 SGHRS, CDR2 YFSETQ. Deletions cut 3 bases from V and 1 base from J, with 10 bases between. The CDR3 DNA follows: TGCGCCAGCAGCTCTTCCGGGTGGAACACTGAAGCTTTCTTT. Residues: CASSSSGWNTEAFF.

Remarks on this clone: A read error may account for a junction end that differs from germline. The rearrangement uses TRBV6-1 and TRBJ1-1, with D possibly TRBD1 on 6 matching bases. Looked up from germline, CDR1 is MNHNS and CDR2 is SASEGT. This CDR3 has 14 amino acids. The CDR3 protein is CASSLNRVNTEAFF. CDR3 sequence (DNA): TGTGCCAGCAGTTTAAACAGGGTGAATACTGAAGCTTTCTTT.

This clone came up once. V and J are TRBV11-3 and TRBJ2-5, with 8 nucleotides matching TRBD1. Germline CDR1 reads SGHNT; CDR2 reads YENEEA. The CDR3 sequence is 14 residues long. V shed 4 bases and J 7 bases; nucleotides not matched to a gene: 8. CDR3 sequence: CASSSETGDRTQYF. The CDR3 DNA reads as TGTGCCAGCAGCTCGGAGACAGGGGATCGGACCCAGTACTTC.

The rearrangement links TRBV7-2 to TRBJ1-1, with D hard to call. Germline V gene sequence: CDR1 SGHTA, CDR2 FQGNSA. V was shortened by 2 bases and J by 3 bases, with 4 bases between the two germline ends. This CDR3 is built from 12 residues. The CDR3 sequence: CASSLTDTEAFF. The CDR3, as DNA: TGTGCCAGCAGCTTAACGGACACTGAAGCTTTCTTT.

The V call is TRBV4-1, the J call TRBJ2-1; weak D call: TRBD2 (5 bases). The CDR3 consists of 14 residues. V lost 0 bases and J 6 bases, leaving 9 bases between the germline ends. Per germline, CDR1 MGHRA and CDR2 YSYEKL. This CDR3 reads CASSQERTSNEQFF. The DNA of the CDR3 is TGCGCCAGCAGCCAAGAAAGAACTAGCAATGAGCAGTTCTTC.

V gene TRBV5-1 combines with J gene TRBJ1-1; D gene ambiguous. With 0 bases removed from V and 2 bases from J, the gap between germline ends came to 11 bases. The length of the CDR3 is 15 residues. Germline V gives CDR1 SGHRS, CDR2 YFSETQ. DNA of the CDR3: TGCGCCAGCAGCTTGGGTGGGCAGCCAAACACTGAAGCTTTCTTT. Its translation: CASSLGGQPNTEAFF.

The J gene is TRBJ1-2, the V gene TRBV9, with 10 bases fitting TRBD1. J was trimmed by 6 bases and V by 0 bases; bases with no gene match: 5. The CDR3 extends over 15 amino acids. Germline CDR1 SGDLS, CDR2 YYNGEE. This CDR3 reads CASSVGRDRGDGYTF. The CDR3 DNA follows: TGTGCCAGCAGCGTAGGAAGGGACAGGGGAGATGGCTACACCTTC.

The chain is built from TRBV7-9 and TRBJ2-5; D remains unclear. The J call may be wrong; the DNA end is better matched by TRBJ2-7. Per germline, CDR1 SEHNR and CDR2 FQNEAQ (reference sequence). The CDR3 is made up of 14 amino acids. The CDR3 bases are TGTGCCAGCAGGTCCGGAAGCGATCCCTACGAGCAGTACTTC. Its translation: CASRSGSDPYEQYF.

The chain couples TRBV7-9 to TRBJ2-3; the D gene is possibly TRBD1 (5 bases). Germline V gene lookup returns CDR1 SEHNR and CDR2 FQNEAQ (reference sequence). The CDR3 has 18 amino acids. Between the trimmed V and J ends, which lost 2 bases and 5 bases, there was a span of 23 bases. CDR3 protein: CASSLPRRGLEQVDTQYF. CDR3 coding DNA: TGTGCCAGCAGCTTACCCCGTAGGGGCCTAGAGCAAGTAGATACGCAGTATTTT.

This chain links TRBV2 with TRBJ2-5, with D possibly matching TRBD2 (6 bases). With 3 bases removed from V and 5 bases from J, the gap between germline ends came to 10 bases. Germline V gives CDR1 SNHLY, CDR2 FYNNEI. The CDR3 has 13 amino acids. For the CDR3, the DNA is TGTGCCAGCAGTGAGCGGGGATGGGAGACCCAGTACTTC. Residues: CASSERGWETQYF.

On this clone: Distinct nucleotide sequences in the sample also encode this CDR3. This chain joins TRBV7-9 and TRBJ2-3, with D maybe TRBD1 (6 bases). The germline V gene has CDR1 SEHNR and CDR2 FQNEAQ (reference sequence). The CDR3 is 14 amino acids. The germline V and J ends were trimmed by 2 bases and 4 bases, with 10 bases remaining between them. CDR3 protein: CASSLRGGADTQYF. CDR3 coding DNA: TGTGCCAGCAGCTTACGTGGGGGCGCAGATACGCAGTATTTT.

The rearrangement uses TRBV12-5 and TRBJ2-3; 8 bases are a match to TRBD1. V trimming: 0 bases; J trimming: 5 bases; junction bases outside the gene matches: 7. CDR3 size: 16 residues. Germline-derived CDR1 and CDR2 are LGHNT and FRNRAP. The CDR3 sequence is CASGLVLTGEGDTQYF. For the CDR3, the DNA is TGTGCTAGTGGTTTGGTATTGACAGGGGAAGGAGATACGCAGTATTTT.

Only a few counts were recorded for this clone. The genes are TRBV6-5 and TRBJ1-1; D unclear. There are 15 residues in the CDR3. V lost 7 bases and J lost 3, with 18 bases in between. Germline V CDR1 and CDR2: MNHEY, SVGAGI. The CDR3 is CASIGPGSLDTEAFF. The CDR3 DNA reads TGTGCCAGCATCGGTCCGGGGTCATTGGACACTGAAGCTTTCTTT.